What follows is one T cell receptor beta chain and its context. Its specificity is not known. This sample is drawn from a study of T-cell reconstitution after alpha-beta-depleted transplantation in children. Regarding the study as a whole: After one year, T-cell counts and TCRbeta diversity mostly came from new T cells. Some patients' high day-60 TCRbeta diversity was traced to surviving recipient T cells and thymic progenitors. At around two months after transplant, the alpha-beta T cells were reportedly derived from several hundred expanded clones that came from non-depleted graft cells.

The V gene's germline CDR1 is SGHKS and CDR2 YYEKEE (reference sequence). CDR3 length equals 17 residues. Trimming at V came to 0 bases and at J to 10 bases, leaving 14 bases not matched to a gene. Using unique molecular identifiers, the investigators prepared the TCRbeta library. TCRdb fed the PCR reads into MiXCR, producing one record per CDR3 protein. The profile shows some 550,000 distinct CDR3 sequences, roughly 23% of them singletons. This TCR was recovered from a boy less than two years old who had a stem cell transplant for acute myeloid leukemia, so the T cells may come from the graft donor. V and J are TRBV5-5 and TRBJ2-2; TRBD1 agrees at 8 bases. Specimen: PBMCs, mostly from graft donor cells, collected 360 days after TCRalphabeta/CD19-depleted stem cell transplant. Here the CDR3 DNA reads TGTGCCAGCAGCTTGGTCCAGGGGGCTCTAATTTGCGAGGAGCTGTTTTTT. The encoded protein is CASSLVQGALICEELFF.